These T cell receptor beta chains were read from a single sample in a study of blood T cell repertoires in COVID-19. Profiling relied on immunoSEQ multiplex PCR, and the TCRdb table lists in-frame clones only, not all of them. In the table there are 350,000 to 400,000 clones, around nine tenths of which are singletons. Sequenced material: PBMCs or T cells enriched from blood (not recorded which). These TCRs come from a woman in her twenties or thirties with acute COVID-19. CDR3s include the opening cysteine and the closing phenylalanine or tryptophan. D genes are given only for firm matches. Only some rows state a clone size, as once, few, many or a class for expanded clones.

TRBV7-9	-	TRBD1	TRBJ1-2	15	TGTGCCAGCAGCTTAGTCGACAGGGGGCACTATGGCTACACCTTC	CASSLVDRGHYGYTF
TRBV4-3	-	-	TRBJ2-7	15	TGCGCCAGCAGCCAAGGGGCAAGTGGGTCCTACGAGCAGTACTTC	CASSQGASGSYEQYF
TRBV5-1	-	TRBD1	TRBJ2-7	13	TGCGCCAGCAGCCTGGACAGGCCTTACGAGCAGTACTTC	CASSLDRPYEQYF
TRBV5-1	-	-	TRBJ2-7	13	TGCGCCAGCAGCCTTGACAGATACTACGAGCAGTACTTC	CASSLDRYYEQYF
TRBV5-8	-	TRBD1	TRBJ1-1	14	TGTGCCAGCAGCCCCGGACAGGGGAACACTGAAGCTTTCTTT	CASSPGQGNTEAFF
TRBV12-3/TRBV12-4	-	-	TRBJ2-7	13	TGTGCCAGCAGTAGTAGACAAGCCTACGAGCAGTACTTC	CASSSRQAYEQYF
TRBV19	-	-	TRBJ2-1	14	TGTGCCAGTAGTTTCACGGGGGCCTACAATGAGCAGTTCTTC	CASSFTGAYNEQFF
TRBV7-9	-	-	TRBJ1-1	15	TGTGCCAGCAGCGAAAACACAGGGTATAGGACTGAAGCTTTCTTT	CASSENTGYRTEAFF
TRBV7-2	-	-	TRBJ2-2	17	TGTGCCAGCAGCTTAGGACAGATTCGGCTCGGGACCGGGGAGCTGTTTTTT	CASSLGQIRLGTGELFF
TRBV19	few	-	TRBJ1-5	16	TGTGCCAGTAGTATTCGGAGGGTACCTAGCAATCAGCCCCAGCATTTT	CASSIRRVPSNQPQHF
TRBV1	few	-	TRBJ2-2	14	TGCACCAGCAGCCGGGACTTTAACACCGGGGAGCTGTTTTTT	CTSSRDFNTGELFF
TRBV10-3	-	TRBD1	TRBJ2-1	12	TGTGCCATCTCTCAAGGGGGCACAGAGCAGTTCTTC	CAISQGGTEQFF
TRBV5-1	-	TRBD2	TRBJ2-5	17	TGCGCCAGCAGCTTGCTCGGGACTAGCGGGGGAAAAGAGACCCAGTACTTC	CASSLLGTSGGKETQYF
TRBV5-6	-	-	TRBJ1-6	17	TGTGCCAGCAGCTTGTGGAGCGACAGCCCCTATAATTCACCCCTCCACTTT	CASSLWSDSPYNSPLHF
TRBV6-5	-	-	TRBJ1-1	14	TGTGCCAGTACGGGGGGGGCGAGTGGTTGGCGGGCTTTCTTT	CASTGGASGWRAFF
TRBV24-1	-	-	TRBJ2-3	15	TGTGCCACCTCGATGGCAGGGTCGGGTACAGATACGCAGTATTTT	CATSMAGSGTDTQYF
TRBV7-3	-	-	TRBJ1-2	14	TGTGCCAGCAGCTTAGGGACAACTAACTATGGCTACACCTTC	CASSLGTTNYGYTF
TRBV3-1/TRBV3-2	once	TRBD1	TRBJ1-6	14	TGTGCCAGCAGGCATGGACAGGGGATTTCACCCCTCCACTTT	CASRHGQGISPLHF
TRBV5-1	-	-	TRBJ1-6	13	TGCGCCAGCAGACGGGGGAGCGATTCACCCCTCCACTTT	CASRRGSDSPLHF
TRBV15	-	-	TRBJ2-1	14	TGTGCCACCAGCAGAGGCCCGGGGAGGAATGAGCAGTTCTTC	CATSRGPGRNEQFF
TRBV29-1	-	-	TRBJ1-2	11	TGCAGCGTTGGCTCAGGCTATGGCTACACCTTC	CSVGSGYGYTF
TRBV19	-	-	TRBJ2-1	12	TGTGCCAGTAGTATCGGAGGGTCTGAGCAGTTCTTC	CASSIGGSEQFF
TRBV10-3	-	-	TRBJ1-1	12	TGTGCCATCGGCCCCACGGAGGAAACAGCTTTCTTT	CAIGPTEETAFF
TRBV7-3	once	TRBD1	TRBJ1-1	15	TGTGCCAGCAGCACGGGACAGGGATTCTCCACTGAAGCTTTCTTT	CASSTGQGFSTEAFF
TRBV18	-	-	TRBJ1-2	14	TGTGCCAGCTCACTAGATACAGGGAACTATGGCTACACCTTC	CASSLDTGNYGYTF
TRBV12-5	few	TRBD1	TRBJ1-4	17	TGTGCTAGTGGTTTCCGGACAGGGAGGGCAACTAATGAAAAACTGTTTTTT	CASGFRTGRATNEKLFF
TRBV4-1	-	TRBD1	TRBJ2-7	16	TGCGCCAGCAGCCAAGTTTCGTGGTCCAGGGGGTACGAGCAGTACTTC	CASSQVSWSRGYEQYF
TRBV29-1	-	-	TRBJ2-2	11	TGCAGCGTTGCTCACACCGGGGAGCTGTTTTTT	CSVAHTGELFF
TRBV20-1	once	TRBD2	TRBJ2-4	15	TGCAGTGCTAGTCGTGCGGGGGGAGCCAAAAACATTCAGTACTTC	CSASRAGGAKNIQYF
TRBV24-1	-	TRBD2	TRBJ2-7	17	TGTGCCACCAGTGATTCGGGGTCGGGAGGGGGCTCCTACGAGCAGTACTTC	CATSDSGSGGGSYEQYF
TRBV9	-	TRBD1	TRBJ1-1	13	TGTGCCAGCACCGCAGGGGGGAACACTGAAGCTTTCTTT	CASTAGGNTEAFF
TRBV19	-	TRBD1	TRBJ2-6	15	TGTGCCAGTAGTCTACAGGGGTCTGGGGCCAACGTCCTGACTTTC	CASSLQGSGANVLTF
TRBV2	-	-	TRBJ1-2	12	TGTGCCAGCATCGCAGGGGTAGACGGCTACACCTTC	CASIAGVDGYTF